This T cell receptor (beta chain) was found in a study of radiotherapy plus CTLA-4 blockade in lung cancer. Study-wide background: Across the patients, objective responses occurred in approximately 17%, and disease control in roughly 31%. Findings and caveats of the study: Among blood TCR repertoires after radiotherapy plus ipilimumab, tumor-derived clones expanded.

On this clone: What it binds is unknown.

Sequencing was performed with immunoSEQ multiplex PCR; in TCRdb, only in-frame clones are kept and a portion is missing. The sample carries around 72,000 clones, over 65% recorded once. Germline V lookup: CDR1 MNHEY, CDR2 SMNVEV (reference sequence). Trimming at V came to 8 bases and at J to 2 bases, leaving 10 bases not matched to a gene. This CDR3 region has 15 residues. Patients in the study, people with chemo-refractory metastatic non-small-cell lung cancer, received focal radiation plus ipilimumab CTLA-4 blockade. The V gene is TRBV27, the J gene TRBJ2-7; TRBD1 aligns across 9 bases. The starting material was peripheral blood, obtained from a patient treated with radiotherapy plus ipilimumab. The source of this sequence is a human donor with non-small cell lung cancer who had a complete response to radiotherapy plus ipilimumab. CDR3 DNA sequence: TGTGCCAGCCGGACAGGGGTTAGCAAAACCTACGAGCAGTACTTC. This sequence encodes CASRTGVSKTYEQYF.